This TCR beta chain is from a study of blood T cell repertoires in COVID-19. Looking at the study overall: Researchers got acute and convalescent COVID-19 samples from the United States, Italy and Spain.

V was trimmed by 5 bases and J by 7 bases, leaving 9 bases between them. In germline, CDR1 is MNHNY, CDR2 SVGAGI (reference sequence). The CDR3 runs to 11 residues. Seattle patients were enrolled while actively infected and followed longitudinally. As processed by the authors: Counts of nucleated cells, estimated from reference gene primer amplification, were obtained. Data came from immunoSEQ multiplex PCR; TCRdb stores just in-frame clones and leaves some out. V and J calls and clone size come straight from that table; D and trimming were deduced from the DNA. The sample has fewer than 90,000 clones; just under 80% are singletons.

V gene TRBV6-6 combines with J gene TRBJ2-7; D possibly corresponds to TRBD2 (6 bases). The sample was peripheral blood. The TCR was taken from a man between 70 and 80 years old with COVID-19, enrolled during active disease. In nucleotides, the CDR3 is TGTGCCAGCAGTCAGGGAGGAGAGCAGTACTTC. It specifies CASSQGGEQYF.